The 17 T cell receptor beta chains listed next were all sequenced from one sample in a study of beta chain features in type 1 diabetes. The isolated RNA, all of it, was reverse transcribed, so expressed TCRB transcripts were what got sequenced. Clones were sequenced by immunoSEQ multiplex PCR, and TCRdb holds only the in-frame ones, with some missing. The data hold approximately 600,000 clones, with roughly an eighth observed a single time. No cognate antigen is known for these TCRs. Study results and limitations: TCRB CDR3s from Type 1 diabetes patients were moderately but significantly shorter in all four CD4+ subsets.

What was sequenced was naive CD4+ T cells from blood. Receptor source: a man younger than 45 with type 1 diabetes.

Only a few counts were recorded for this clone. J is TRBJ1-2 and V is TRBV5-1; 9 nucleotides line up with TRBD1. V was pared by 0 bases and J by 7 bases, with 7 bases of the junction left unmatched. This CDR3 has 15 residues. Germline V lookup: CDR1 SGHRS, CDR2 YFSETQ. CDR3 coding DNA: TGCGCCAGCAGCTTGGATCCGGGACAGGGAATTGGCTACACCTTC. Protein product: CASSLDPGQGIGYTF.

This clone was observed a few times. The V gene is TRBV7-9, the J gene TRBJ2-5, with D tentatively TRBD1 or TRBD2 (5 bases each). Germline V gene sequence: CDR1 SEHNR, CDR2 FQNEAQ (reference sequence). Trimming took 4 bases from V and 5 from J, leaving 20 bases between them. There are 16 residues in the CDR3. The CDR3 here is CASSSTARGAGETQYF. CDR3 coding DNA: TGTGCCAGCAGCTCCACGGCCCGAGGGGCGGGCGAGACCCAGTACTTC.

Only a few counts were recorded for this clone. The chain recombines TRBV25-1 with TRBJ2-1, with D maybe TRBD1 (5 bases). Germline V gives CDR1 MGHDK, CDR2 SYGVNS. This CDR3 is 12 amino acids long. The V and J ends lost 4 bases and 9 bases respectively, with 10 bases between them. The CDR3 sequence is CASSARTGEQFF. For the CDR3, the DNA is TGTGCCAGCAGTGCCCGCACAGGTGAGCAGTTCTTC.

This clone was observed a few times. V usage is TRBV5-4 and J usage is TRBJ2-7; 10 bases match TRBD1. The CDR3 runs to 14 residues. Looked up from germline, CDR1 is SGHNT and CDR2 is YYREEE (reference sequence). The V and J ends lost 2 bases and 3 bases, in that order; junction bases with no gene match: 2. CDR3 sequence: CASSLGDRGYEQYF. In DNA form, the CDR3 reads TGTGCCAGCAGCTTAGGGGACAGGGGCTACGAGCAGTACTTC.

This clone was found a few times. The chain joins TRBV5-1 to TRBJ2-3, with D possibly TRBD2 on 6 matching bases. Germline CDR1 is SGHRS and CDR2 is YFSETQ. Trimming took off 7 bases at V and 4 bases at J, with 16 bases between the two ends. This CDR3 is 14 amino acids long. For the CDR3, the DNA is TGCGCCAGCTCCCCGGCGGGGTTGGCAGATACGCAGTATTTT. Translated, it gives CASSPAGLADTQYF.

In this sample, this clone turned up a few times. One end of the junction is discordant with germline, which a read error may explain. This chain connects TRBV7-7 to TRBJ2-5; 11 bases agree with TRBD1. The CDR3 extends over 15 amino acids. The germline CDR1 and CDR2 sequences are SSHAT and FNYEAQ (reference sequence). CDR3 nucleotides: TGTGCTAGCAGATCCTCCGGGACAGGGGGGGAGACCCAGTACTTC. It is translated as CASRSSGTGGETQYF.

The V gene is TRBV7-2, the J gene TRBJ2-5, with D hard to call. The germline V gene has CDR1 SGHTA and CDR2 FQGNSA. The CDR3 has 14 residues. V shed 1 base and J shed 6 bases, with 12 bases lying between them. Here the CDR3 reads CASSLGSTRQTQYF. The CDR3 bases are TGTGCCAGCAGCTTAGGATCGACGCGTCAGACCCAGTACTTC.

This clone showed up just a few times. Other DNA sequences in the sample encode the same CDR3. The chain joins TRBV7-2 to TRBJ1-5; 9 bases match TRBD1. V shed 5 bases and J 7 bases; nucleotides not matched to a gene: 6. The CDR3 contains 14 residues. CDR1 and CDR2 from the germline V gene are SGHTA and FQGNSA. The CDR3 DNA is TGTGCCAGCAGCGCACAGGGGGCTGGACAGCCCCAGCATTTT. Amino acid sequence: CASSAQGAGQPQHF. Variable domain in full (rest from reference TRBV7-2 and TRBJ1-5): GAGVSQSPSNKVTEKGKDVELRCDPISGHTALYWYRQSLGQGLEFLIYFQGNSAPDKSGLPSDRFSAERTGGSVSTLTIQRTQQEDSAVYLCASSAQGAGQPQHFGDGTRLSIL.

This clone showed up just a few times. The V gene is TRBV6-5, the J gene TRBJ2-1; D gene unclear. V was trimmed by 6 bases and J by 9 bases, leaving 18 bases between them. CDR1 is MNHEY and CDR2 is SVGAGI in the germline V gene. The CDR3 sequence is 14 residues long. CDR3 sequence (DNA): TGTGCCAGCAGCCGAAAAAGGGCCTCGGGTGAGCAGTTCTTC. It yields the protein CASSRKRASGEQFF.

In this sample, this clone turned up a few times. CDR3 coding DNA: TGTGCCAGCAGCCTTACGGCGGGTTGGGTCTACGAGCAGTACTTC. Its translation is CASSLTAGWVYEQYF. V is TRBV7-2 and J is TRBJ2-7; the D gene is possibly TRBD2 (5 bases). The germline V gene has CDR1 SGHTA and CDR2 FQGNSA. The CDR3 extends over 15 amino acids. V was pared by 5 bases and J by 3 bases, with 17 bases between. The full variable domain, its missing parts supplied by reference TRBV7-2 and TRBJ2-7, is GAGVSQSPSNKVTEKGKDVELRCDPISGHTALYWYRQSLGQGLEFLIYFQGNSAPDKSGLPSDRFSAERTGGSVSTLTIQRTQQEDSAVYLCASSLTAGWVYEQYFGPGTRLTVT.

This CDR3 is CASSTRQGENSPLHF. The CDR3 region has the DNA TGTGCCAGCAGCACTCGACAGGGAGAGAACTCACCCCTCCACTTT. The chain recombines TRBV9 with TRBJ1-6, with TRBD1 matching 7 bases. The V segment lost 4 bases and the J segment 10 bases; nucleotides outside the gene matches: 11. Per germline, CDR1 SGDLS and CDR2 YYNGEE. This CDR3 region has 15 residues.

This clone was seen a handful of times. The CDR3 spells CASSLALGGVDTQYF. The CDR3 DNA reads as TGCGCCAGCAGCTTGGCCCTAGGAGGGGTAGATACGCAGTATTTT. The chain employs TRBV5-1 and TRBJ2-3; tentative D call: TRBD2 (6 bases). Per the germline V gene, CDR1 is SGHRS and CDR2 is YFSETQ. This CDR3 is built from 15 residues. Trimming cost V 0 bases and J 5 bases, with 13 bases left between them.

This clone occurred a few times. In DNA, the CDR3 is TGTGCCAGCACTTCGTGGGGGAACACTGAAGCTTTCTTT. Residues: CASTSWGNTEAFF. The chain recombines TRBV27 with TRBJ1-1; unclear D gene. The length of the CDR3 is 13 residues. V was clipped by 7 bases and J by 1 base, with 10 bases between them. Germline V gives CDR1 MNHEY, CDR2 SMNVEV (reference sequence).

The chain uses TRBV9 and TRBJ2-6, with D uncertain. The CDR3 consists of 18 residues. V lost 0 bases and J 0 bases, leaving 13 bases between the germline ends. The V gene's germline CDR1 is SGDLS and CDR2 YYNGEE. The CDR3 sequence: CASSVGILQSSGANVLTF. The CDR3 nucleotides read TGTGCCAGCAGCGTAGGCATCCTACAATCCTCTGGGGCCAACGTCCTGACTTTC.

V gene TRBV19 combines with J gene TRBJ2-1; D ambiguous. V gave up 3 bases and J gave up 9 bases, with 12 bases separating them. There are 13 residues in the CDR3. The germline V gene encodes CDR1 LNHDA and CDR2 SQIVND (reference sequence). The CDR3 spells CASSIGSLGEQFF. The CDR3 DNA is TGTGCCAGTAGTATCGGCTCTTTAGGTGAGCAGTTCTTC.

The table lists this clone with a few counts. V usage is TRBV7-6 and J usage is TRBJ2-3, with D perhaps TRBD2 (6 bases). This CDR3 comprises 15 residues. The ends were cut back, 1 base at V and 3 bases at J, with 11 bases in the middle. From germline, CDR1 is SGHVS and CDR2 FNYEAQ. The CDR3 DNA follows: TGTGCCAGCAGCTTAGTTTCCGGGGGAACAGATACGCAGTATTTT. It translates to CASSLVSGGTDTQYF.

V gene TRBV2 combines with J gene TRBJ1-1; D perhaps matches TRBD1 (5 bases). CDR3 length equals 17 residues. The germline CDR1 and CDR2 sequences are SNHLY and FYNNEI. V shed 2 bases and J shed 0 bases, with 16 bases lying between them. The CDR3 DNA follows: TGTGCCAGCAGTGAACTGGGGGTTGGTTTGATGAACACTGAAGCTTTCTTT. This encodes CASSELGVGLMNTEAFF.